One sample yielded the 3 T cell receptor beta chains listed below, sequenced in a study of cytomegalovirus exposure and HLA in healthy donors. The PCR employed 60 Vbeta primers together with 13 Jbeta primers. Sequenced by immunoSEQ multiplex PCR; TCRdb stores in-frame clones only, minus some. The sample lists around 180,000 clones; approximately 78% were seen once. Sequenced sample: PBMCs. The receptors here all came from a male donor in good health and CMV-seronegative.

The chain employs TRBV28 and TRBJ1-5; possibly TRBD1 for D (5 bases). The CDR3 has 15 residues. V was shortened by 4 bases and J by 0 bases, with 10 bases between the two germline ends. Germline V gene lookup returns CDR1 MDHEN and CDR2 SYDVKM. The CDR3 DNA follows: TGTGCCAGCAGTTCCCTCCAGGGTAGCAATCAGCCCCAGCATTTT. Translated: CASSSLQGSNQPQHF.

This chain joins TRBV5-1 and TRBJ2-3; no definite D call. V gave up 1 base and J gave up 0 bases, with 9 bases separating them. The CDR3 is made up of 15 amino acids. Per the germline V gene, CDR1 is SGHRS and CDR2 is YFSETQ. For the CDR3, the DNA is TGCGCCAGCAGCTTGAACAGTCTGAGCACAGATACGCAGTATTTT. Encoded protein: CASSLNSLSTDTQYF.

The genes are TRBV6-5 and TRBJ2-7; D might be TRBD1 (5 bases). V lost 1 base, J lost 5 bases, and 9 bases lay in between. The CDR3 length is 13 residues. Germline V gene lookup returns CDR1 MNHEY and CDR2 SVGAGI. As DNA, the CDR3 is TGTGCCAGCAGTTACTTTCAGGGCCACGAGCAGTACTTC. As protein: CASSYFQGHEQYF.